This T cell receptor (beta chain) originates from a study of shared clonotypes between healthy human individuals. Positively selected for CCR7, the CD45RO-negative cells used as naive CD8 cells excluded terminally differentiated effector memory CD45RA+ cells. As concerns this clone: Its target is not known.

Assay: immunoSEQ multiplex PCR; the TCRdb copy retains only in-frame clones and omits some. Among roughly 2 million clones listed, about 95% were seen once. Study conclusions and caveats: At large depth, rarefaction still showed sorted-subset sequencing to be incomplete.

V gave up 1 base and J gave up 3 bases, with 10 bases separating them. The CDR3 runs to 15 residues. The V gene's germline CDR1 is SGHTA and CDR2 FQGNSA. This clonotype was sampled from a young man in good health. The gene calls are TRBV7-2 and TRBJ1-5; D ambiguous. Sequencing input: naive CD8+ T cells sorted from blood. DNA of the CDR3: TGTGCCAGCAGCTTAGTGGGAGTGCCCAATCAGCCCCAGCATTTT. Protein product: CASSLVGVPNQPQHF.